The rows below give T cell receptor beta chains drawn from one sample of a study of neoadjuvant nivolumab and ipilimumab in lung cancer. TCRdb's copy holds only in-frame clones and misses some; the assay was immunoSEQ multiplex PCR. The sample lists 40,000 to 60,000 clones, 85% to 90% occurring once. The sample here was blood, taken before neoadjuvant nivolumab, alone or with ipilimumab. The receptors were gathered from an adult with non-small cell lung cancer. Some clones in this sample may be carry-over from other donors' samples. Both conserved end residues are part of each CDR3. Each record gives: J gene, CDR3 length, V gene, CDR3 protein.

>TRBJ2-6|16|TRBV4-3
CASSQEGDSGANVLTF
>TRBJ2-5|16|TRBV7-8
CASSLDFVRGRETQYF
>TRBJ2-2|14|TRBV6-5
CASSYYHNTGELFF
>TRBJ1-2|13|TRBV7-9
CASSIGWTEGYTF
>TRBJ1-1|16|TRBV11-2
CASSRGWGLLDTEAFF
>TRBJ2-1|17|TRBV5-1
CASEGAGGLGPYNEQFF
>TRBJ2-1|15|TRBV7-9
CASSLERGSYNEQFF
>TRBJ2-1|15|TRBV5-6
CASSLVLAGDNEQFF
>TRBJ2-1|13|TRBV7-9
CASSLRSPNEQFF
>TRBJ2-7|16|TRBV7-2
CASSSGLAGAPYEQYF
>TRBJ2-1|12|TRBV6-1
CASLQTTNEQFF
>TRBJ2-5|15|TRBV4-1
CASSHGSGRQETQYF
>TRBJ2-7|13|TRBV14
CASSPGAGYEQYF
>TRBJ1-2|16|TRBV4-1
CASSQEGVGANYGYTF
>TRBJ2-7|12|TRBV11-3
CASSLGSYEQYF
>TRBJ2-5|14|TRBV5-4
CASSGRDRAETQYF
>TRBJ2-7|13|TRBV29-1
CSFSSGGVWEQYF
>TRBJ2-7|23|TRBV5-1
CASSLSVTLRTSGSLTAYYEQYF
>TRBJ1-3|14|TRBV7-9
CASSGGTSGNTIYF
>TRBJ2-7|15|TRBV6-1
CASSEAPGGTYEQYF
>TRBJ1-5|15|TRBV19
CASSIRGFSNQPQHF
>TRBJ1-1|13|TRBV19
CATDRGRLTEAFF
>TRBJ1-2|13|TRBV30
CAWSGQGGYGYTF
>TRBJ2-7|13|TRBV27
CASSLRKGYEQYF
>TRBJ2-7|11|TRBV5-6
CAGRYSYEQYF
>TRBJ2-7|12|TRBV7-3
CASSLVGYEQYF
>TRBJ2-7|16|TRBV9
CASSVGGLAASYEQYF
>TRBJ2-3|14|TRBV7-3
CASALAGGTDTQYF
>TRBJ2-3|15|TRBV5-8
CASSSGLVGSDTQYF
>TRBJ2-7|12|TRBV6-5
CASHDYAYEQYF
>TRBJ2-7|15|TRBV5-4
CASSSAGTGSHEQYF
>TRBJ2-7|14|TRBV4-1
CASSRYTGPTEQYF
>TRBJ2-1|13|TRBV30
CAWSVLSGYEQFF